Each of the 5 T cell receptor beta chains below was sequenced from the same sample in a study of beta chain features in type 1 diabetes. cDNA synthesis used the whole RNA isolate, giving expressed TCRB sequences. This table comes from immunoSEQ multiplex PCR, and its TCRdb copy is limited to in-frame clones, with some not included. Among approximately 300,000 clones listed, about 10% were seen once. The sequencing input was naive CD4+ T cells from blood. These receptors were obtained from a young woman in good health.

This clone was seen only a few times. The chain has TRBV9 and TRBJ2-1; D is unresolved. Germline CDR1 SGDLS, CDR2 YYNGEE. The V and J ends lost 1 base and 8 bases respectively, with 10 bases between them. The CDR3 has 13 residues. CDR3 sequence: CASSVPPLDEQFF. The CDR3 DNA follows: TGTGCCAGCAGCGTACCCCCTCTCGATGAGCAGTTCTTC. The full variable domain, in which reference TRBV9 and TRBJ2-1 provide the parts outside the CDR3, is DSGVTQTPKHLITATGQRVTLRCSPRSGDLSVYWYQQSLDQGLQFLIQYYNGEERAKGNILERFSAQQFPDLHSELNLSSLELGDSALYFCASSVPPLDEQFFGPGTRLTVL.

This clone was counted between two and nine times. The CDR3 bases are TGCGCCAGCAGCCGTGGGACAGGGCCGAACACCGGGGAGCTGTTTTTT. Its translation: CASSRGTGPNTGELFF. The chain recombines TRBV5-1 with TRBJ2-2; 9 bases are a match to TRBD1. The CDR3 has 16 residues. CDR1 and CDR2 from the germline V gene are SGHRS and YFSETQ. V lost 4 bases and J lost 0; bases outside the gene matches: 4.

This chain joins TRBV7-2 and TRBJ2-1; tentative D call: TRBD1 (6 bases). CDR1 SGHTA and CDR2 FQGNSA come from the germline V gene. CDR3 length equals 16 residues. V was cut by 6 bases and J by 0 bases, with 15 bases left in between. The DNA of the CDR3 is TGTGCCAGCAGGCCTCCTACAGGGAGCTCCTACAATGAGCAGTTCTTC. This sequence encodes CASRPPTGSSYNEQFF.

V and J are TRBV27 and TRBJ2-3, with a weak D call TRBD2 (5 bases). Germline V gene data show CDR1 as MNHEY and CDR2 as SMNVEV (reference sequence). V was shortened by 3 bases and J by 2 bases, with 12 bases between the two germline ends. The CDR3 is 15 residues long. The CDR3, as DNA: TGTGCCAGCAGTTTTTTGGGGAGTAACACAGATACGCAGTATTTT. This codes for CASSFLGSNTDTQYF.

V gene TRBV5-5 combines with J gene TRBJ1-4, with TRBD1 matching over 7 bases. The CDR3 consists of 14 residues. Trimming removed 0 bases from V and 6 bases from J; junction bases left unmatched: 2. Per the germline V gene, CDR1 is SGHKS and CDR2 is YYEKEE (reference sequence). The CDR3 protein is CASSLGGGYEKLFF. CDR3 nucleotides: TGTGCCAGCAGCTTGGGAGGGGGCTATGAAAAACTGTTTTTT.